A selection of T cell receptor beta chains follows, all from one sample in a study of cytomegalovirus exposure and HLA in healthy donors. The table came from immunoSEQ multiplex PCR; TCRdb's copy has only in-frame clones and leaves some out. The sample carries around 150,000 clones, 68% recorded once. Specimen: PBMCs. These receptors all stem from a man aged 50 or older in good health and CMV-seronegative. The CDR3 runs from the conserved cysteine through the conserved F or W. A D gene is named only where the DNA matches it firmly. Not all rows give a size; the values are once, few, many and, for expanded clones, a class.

CDR3 length: 14; clone size: NA; J gene: TRBJ1-1; D gene: NA; V gene: TRBV10-2; CDR3 protein: CASLDRSGNTEAFF; CDR3 DNA: TGCGCCAGCCTTGACAGGTCGGGGAACACTGAAGCTTTCTTT
CDR3 length: 16; clone size: NA; J gene: TRBJ1-5; D gene: TRBD1; V gene: TRBV6-5; CDR3 protein: CASSYSAGGSNQPQHF; CDR3 DNA: TGTGCCAGCAGTTACTCCGCAGGGGGATCCAATCAGCCCCAGCATTTT
CDR3 length: 15; clone size: NA; J gene: TRBJ1-1; D gene: NA; V gene: TRBV7-9; CDR3 protein: CASSPTRPTALEAFF; CDR3 DNA: TGTGCCAGCAGCCCAACCCGTCCTACAGCTCTTGAAGCTTTCTTT
CDR3 length: 16; clone size: NA; J gene: TRBJ2-3; D gene: TRBD1; V gene: TRBV27; CDR3 protein: CASSPQGAWSTDTQYF; CDR3 DNA: TGTGCCAGCAGCCCACAGGGGGCTTGGAGCACAGATACGCAGTATTTT
CDR3 length: 16; clone size: NA; J gene: TRBJ1-1; D gene: NA; V gene: TRBV28; CDR3 protein: CASSLSGLIMNTEAFF; CDR3 DNA: TGTGCCAGCAGTTTATCGGGATTAATCATGAACACTGAAGCTTTCTTT
CDR3 length: 14; clone size: NA; J gene: TRBJ2-2; D gene: NA; V gene: TRBV5-1; CDR3 protein: CASSSVGSTGELFF; CDR3 DNA: TGCGCCAGCAGCTCGGTCGGGTCCACCGGGGAGCTGTTTTTT
CDR3 length: 12; clone size: NA; J gene: TRBJ1-2; D gene: NA; V gene: TRBV21-1; CDR3 protein: CASSKGADGDPF; CDR3 DNA: TGTGCCAGCAGCAAAGGAGCGGACGGCGACCCTTTC
CDR3 length: 11; clone size: NA; J gene: TRBJ2-4; D gene: NA; V gene: TRBV29-1; CDR3 protein: CSVESLNIQYF; CDR3 DNA: TGCAGCGTTGAAAGCTTAAACATTCAGTACTTC
CDR3 length: 13; clone size: NA; J gene: TRBJ1-2; D gene: NA; V gene: TRBV7-9; CDR3 protein: CASSLVQRDGYTF; CDR3 DNA: TGTGCCAGCAGCTTAGTACAGAGGGATGGCTACACCTTC
CDR3 length: 14; clone size: NA; J gene: TRBJ2-7; D gene: TRBD2; V gene: TRBV4-3; CDR3 protein: CASSPRTSGYEQYF; CDR3 DNA: TGCGCCAGCAGCCCTCGGACTAGCGGCTACGAGCAGTACTTC
CDR3 length: 13; clone size: NA; J gene: TRBJ1-2; D gene: NA; V gene: TRBV12-2; CDR3 protein: CASRFRGLDGYTF; CDR3 DNA: TGTGCAAGTCGCTTCAGGGGCTTAGATGGCTACACCTTC
CDR3 length: 17; clone size: few; J gene: TRBJ1-2; D gene: TRBD1; V gene: TRBV7-6; CDR3 protein: CASSPGTGGAGAYGYTF; CDR3 DNA: TGTGCCAGCAGCCCCGGGACAGGGGGCGCCGGGGCCTATGGCTACACCTTC
CDR3 length: 16; clone size: NA; J gene: TRBJ2-2; D gene: TRBD1; V gene: TRBV12-5; CDR3 protein: CASGQRDSLNTGELFF; CDR3 DNA: TGTGCTAGTGGTCAAAGGGACAGCCTTAACACCGGGGAGCTGTTTTTT
CDR3 length: 12; clone size: few; J gene: TRBJ2-3; D gene: NA; V gene: TRBV9; CDR3 protein: CASQGLRDTQYF; CDR3 DNA: TGTGCCTCCCAGGGACTCAGGGATACGCAGTATTTT
CDR3 length: 15; clone size: once; J gene: TRBJ2-5; D gene: TRBD2; V gene: TRBV6-6; CDR3 protein: CASIDGGGGQETQYF; CDR3 DNA: TGTGCCAGCATCGACGGGGGGGGTGGCCAAGAGACCCAGTACTTC
CDR3 length: 13; clone size: NA; J gene: TRBJ1-1; D gene: NA; V gene: TRBV6-5; CDR3 protein: CASRYGTNTEAFF; CDR3 DNA: TGTGCCAGCAGGTATGGGACTAACACTGAAGCTTTCTTT
CDR3 length: 12; clone size: few; J gene: TRBJ2-1; D gene: TRBD1; V gene: TRBV6-1; CDR3 protein: CASHQGAREQFF; CDR3 DNA: TGTGCCAGCCATCAGGGGGCGCGGGAGCAGTTCTTC
CDR3 length: 19; clone size: NA; J gene: TRBJ1-5; D gene: TRBD1; V gene: TRBV28; CDR3 protein: CASSLGQGIRSDSNQPQHF; CDR3 DNA: TGTGCCAGCAGTTTAGGACAGGGGATCAGGTCCGATAGCAATCAGCCCCAGCATTTT